This record concerns one T cell receptor (beta chain) sequence. Only in-frame clones appear in the TCRdb table, and some are missing; sequencing was by immunoSEQ multiplex PCR. The sample includes 65,000 to 90,000 clones, roughly 92% of them seen just once. These data come from a study of T cell changes during pregnancy in multiple sclerosis. Deletions cut 1 base from V and 4 bases from J, with 5 bases between. The CDR3 loop spans 12 amino acids. Germline V lookup: CDR1 GTSNPN, CDR2 SVGIG (reference sequence). This clonotype was obtained from a female donor with multiple sclerosis, enrolled in a pregnancy study. Sequences were derived from peripheral blood, sampled before pregnancy. The chain recombines TRBV30 with TRBJ1-3; D is ambiguous. The CDR3 is CAWSAGGNTIYF. CDR3 in DNA: TGTGCCTGGAGTGCAGGCGGAAACACCATATATTTT.